This TCR beta chain originates from a study of post-analysis software for immune sequencing data. At the level of the study: Some patients lacked subtype; others had relapsing-remitting, secondary progressive or progressive-relapsing disease. Study results and limitations: Strong co-clustering by F measure was seen for same-batch samples. Elevated frequency relative to controls characterized 4 or 5 TRBV segments in patients, TRBV5-6, TRBV5-1 and TRBV20-1 among them. Patients with multiple sclerosis recorded significantly lower normalized Chao1 diversity than controls, the study found.

The junction had 7 bases not matched to a gene; V was cut back by 2 bases and J by 3 bases. Germline V CDR1 and CDR2: MNHEY, SVGAGI. The CDR3 length is 16 residues. In the case of this clonotype: Its antigen is still unknown.

cDNA libraries for TCR beta contained unique molecular identifiers. Hundreds of thousands of cDNA molecules came from around 1 to 10 million T cells. TCRdb fed the PCR reads into MiXCR, producing one record per CDR3 protein. The sample includes about 820,000 distinct CDR3 sequences, about 57% of them seen just once. The chain links TRBV6-5 to TRBJ2-7; the match to TRBD1 covers 10 bases. This sequence was found in a girl aged 10 to 17 with multiple sclerosis. Input material: blood. Here the CDR3 reads CASSYVATGGGYEQYF. The CDR3 nucleotides are TGTGCCAGCAGTTACGTCGCGACAGGGGGCGGCTACGAGCAGTACTTC.